This T cell receptor (beta chain) was obtained from a study of OX40 agonist ivuxolimab in advanced cancers. Study-level background: All patients had ivuxolimab intravenously every 2 weeks at 0.01 to 10 mg/kg. From roughly 20 to 90 years was the age range, with a mean of about 56 years, and 70% to 85% were male.

Enrollment shut out patients with autoimmune disease history or systemic immunosuppression. Blood sampling took place at baseline, cycle 4 day 1, and cycle 7 day 1. This CDR3 has 14 amino acids. Trimming removed 1 base from V and 6 bases from J, with 13 bases in between. Looked up from germline, CDR1 is SGHVS and CDR2 is FQNEAQ. Profiling relied on immunoSEQ multiplex PCR, and the TCRdb table lists in-frame clones only, not all of them. The sample lists approximately 76,000 clones; almost 85% were seen once. This TCR was recovered from an adult with an advanced solid tumor such as melanoma, head and neck, liver or kidney cancer. The rearrangement joins TRBV7-8 to TRBJ2-7; D is undetermined. The source was CD4+ or CD8+ T cells sorted from blood, collected in a trial of the OX40 agonist ivuxolimab. The CDR3 loop reads CASSLVSGPAEQYF. The CDR3, as DNA: TGTGCCAGCAGCTTAGTCTCCGGGCCGGCCGAGCAGTACTTC.